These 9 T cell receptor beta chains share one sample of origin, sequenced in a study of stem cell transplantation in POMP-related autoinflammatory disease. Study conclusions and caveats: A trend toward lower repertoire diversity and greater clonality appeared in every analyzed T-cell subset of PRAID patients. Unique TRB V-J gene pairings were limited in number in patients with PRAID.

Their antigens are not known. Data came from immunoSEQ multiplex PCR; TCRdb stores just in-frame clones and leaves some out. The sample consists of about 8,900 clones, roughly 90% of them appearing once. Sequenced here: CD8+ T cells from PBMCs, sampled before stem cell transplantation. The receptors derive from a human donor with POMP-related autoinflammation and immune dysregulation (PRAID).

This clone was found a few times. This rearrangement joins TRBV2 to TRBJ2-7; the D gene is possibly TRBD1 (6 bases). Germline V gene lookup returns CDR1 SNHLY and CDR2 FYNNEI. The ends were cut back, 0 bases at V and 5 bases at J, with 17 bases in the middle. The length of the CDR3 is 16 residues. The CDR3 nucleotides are TGTGCCAGCAGTGAAGCCTGGACAGCCGGATGGGACGAGCAGTACTTC. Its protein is CASSEAWTAGWDEQYF.

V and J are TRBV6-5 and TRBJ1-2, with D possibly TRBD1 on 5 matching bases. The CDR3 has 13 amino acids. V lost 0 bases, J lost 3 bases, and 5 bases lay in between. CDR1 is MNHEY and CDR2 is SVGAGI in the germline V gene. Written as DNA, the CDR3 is TGTGCCAGCAGTTACTCAGGGGACTATGGCTACACCTTC. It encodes CASSYSGDYGYTF.

CDR3 residues: CASSDGGGAGDTQYF. Written as DNA, the CDR3 is TGTGCCAGCAGTGATGGAGGGGGGGCAGGGGATACGCAGTATTTT. The chain carries TRBV2 and TRBJ2-3; TRBD2 might be the D (7 bases). In germline, CDR1 is SNHLY, CDR2 FYNNEI. The CDR3 has 15 residues. Trimming shortened V by 3 bases and J by 6 bases, and 16 bases separated the two germline ends.

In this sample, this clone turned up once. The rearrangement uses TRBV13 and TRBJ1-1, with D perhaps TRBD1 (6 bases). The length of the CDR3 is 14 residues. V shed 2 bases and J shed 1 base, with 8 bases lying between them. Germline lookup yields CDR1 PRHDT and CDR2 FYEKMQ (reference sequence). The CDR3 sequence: CASSLSTGNTEAFF. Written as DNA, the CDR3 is TGTGCCAGCAGCTTATCGACAGGGAACACTGAAGCTTTCTTT. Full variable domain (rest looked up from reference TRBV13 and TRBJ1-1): AAGVIQSPRHLIKEKRETATLKCYPIPRHDTVYWYQQGPGQDPQFLISFYEKMQSDKGSIPDRFSAQQFSDYHSELNMSSLELGDSALYFCASSLSTGNTEAFFGQGTRLTVV.

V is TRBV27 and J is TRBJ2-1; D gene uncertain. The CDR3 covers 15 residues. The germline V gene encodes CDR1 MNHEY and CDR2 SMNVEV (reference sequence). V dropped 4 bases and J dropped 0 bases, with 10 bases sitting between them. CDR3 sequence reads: CASSSTTGSYNEQFF. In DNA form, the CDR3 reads TGTGCCAGCAGTTCCACGACGGGCTCCTACAATGAGCAGTTCTTC.

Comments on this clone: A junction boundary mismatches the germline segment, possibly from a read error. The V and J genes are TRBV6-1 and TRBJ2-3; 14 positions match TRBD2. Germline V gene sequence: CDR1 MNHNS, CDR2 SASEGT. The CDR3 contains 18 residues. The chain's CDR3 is CASSEGLAGGSSTDTQYF. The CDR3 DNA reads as TGTGCCAGCAGCGAAGGACTAGCGGGAGGTTCGTCCACAGATACGCAGTATTTT.

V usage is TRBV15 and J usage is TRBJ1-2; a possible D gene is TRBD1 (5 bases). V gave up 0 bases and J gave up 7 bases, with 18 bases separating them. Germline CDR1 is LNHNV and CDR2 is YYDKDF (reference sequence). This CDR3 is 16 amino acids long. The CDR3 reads CATSRDLGVSGGGYTF. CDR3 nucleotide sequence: TGTGCCACCAGCAGAGATCTGGGAGTCAGCGGGGGTGGCTACACCTTC.

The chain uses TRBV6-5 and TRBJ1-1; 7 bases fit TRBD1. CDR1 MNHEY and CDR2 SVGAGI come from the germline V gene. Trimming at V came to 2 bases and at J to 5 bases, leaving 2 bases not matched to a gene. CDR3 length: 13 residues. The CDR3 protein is CASSYTTGTEAFF. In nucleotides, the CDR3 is TGTGCCAGCAGTTACACGACAGGGACTGAAGCTTTCTTT.

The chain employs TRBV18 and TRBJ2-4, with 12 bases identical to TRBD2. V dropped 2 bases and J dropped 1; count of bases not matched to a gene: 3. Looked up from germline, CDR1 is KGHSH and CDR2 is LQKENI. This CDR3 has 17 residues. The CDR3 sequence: CASSPAGLAGAKNIQYF. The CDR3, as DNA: TGTGCCAGCTCACCAGCCGGACTAGCGGGGGCCAAAAACATTCAGTACTTC. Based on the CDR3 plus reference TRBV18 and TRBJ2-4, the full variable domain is NAGVMQNPRHLVRRRGQEARLRCSPMKGHSHVYWYRQLPEEGLKFMVYLQKENIIDESGMPKERFSAEFPKEGPSILRIQQVVRGDSAAYFCASSPAGLAGAKNIQYFGAGTRLSVL.